What follows are 20 T cell receptor beta chains derived from one specimen sequenced in a study of blood T cell repertoires in COVID-19. Data came from immunoSEQ multiplex PCR; TCRdb stores just in-frame clones and leaves some out. The sample carries 300,000 to 400,000 clones, 80% to 90% recorded once. The sample taken for sequencing was peripheral blood. These receptor sequences come from a man aged 50 to 59 with active or convalescent COVID-19.

In this sample, this clone turned up once. A junction boundary mismatches the germline segment, possibly from a read error. The chain joins TRBV5-5 to TRBJ2-1; 9 nucleotides align to TRBD2. Germline loops: CDR1 SGHKS, CDR2 YYEKEE (reference sequence). The CDR3 consists of 19 residues. The CDR3 DNA reads as TGTGCCCGCAGCTTGGCGGGGCCGGGGCTAGCGCGGGGGGGAAATGAGCAGTTCTTC. It yields the protein CARSLAGPGLARGGNEQFF.

The V gene is TRBV19, the J gene TRBJ1-1; the match to TRBD1 covers 9 bases. Per germline, CDR1 LNHDA and CDR2 SQIVND (reference sequence). J gave up 7 bases and V 7 bases, and 7 bases lay outside the gene matches. The CDR3 contains 13 residues. The CDR3 is CASTRTGDDEAFF. The CDR3 DNA is TGTGCCAGTACCCGGACAGGGGATGATGAAGCTTTCTTT.

A single count supports this clone. The chain combines TRBV19 with TRBJ2-7, with D perhaps matching TRBD1 (5 bases). CDR3 length: 14 residues. Germline CDR1 is LNHDA and CDR2 is SQIVND (reference sequence). V was cut by 6 bases and J by 0 bases, with 12 bases left in between. The CDR3 loop reads CASSRTLTSYEQYF. The CDR3 nucleotides are TGTGCCAGTAGCCGGACACTGACCTCCTACGAGCAGTACTTC.

The gene calls are TRBV7-8 and TRBJ1-4; unclear D gene. The CDR3 sequence is 15 residues long. Germline V gives CDR1 SGHVS, CDR2 FQNEAQ. Trimming took off 4 bases at V and 0 bases at J, with 9 bases between the two ends. CDR3 DNA: TGTGCCAGCAGCTCCCGCACTGCAACTAATGAAAAACTGTTTTTT. Protein product: CASSSRTATNEKLFF.

This chain joins TRBV5-6 and TRBJ1-5; a possible D gene is TRBD1 (6 bases). The CDR3 has 14 amino acids. Germline loops: CDR1 SGHDT, CDR2 YYEEEE. Trimming pared 4 bases from V and 0 bases from J, leaving 8 bases between. The CDR3 DNA follows: TGTGCCAGCAGCCTCAGGGGTAGCAATCAGCCCCAGCATTTT. It is translated as CASSLRGSNQPQHF.

This rearrangement joins TRBV5-1 to TRBJ2-7, with 9 bases that match TRBD1. CDR1 SGHRS and CDR2 YFSETQ come from the germline V gene. This CDR3 has 13 amino acids. Trimming took 2 bases from V and 6 from J; bases not matched to a gene: 3. The CDR3 nucleotides are TGCGCCAGCAGCTTCGGACAGGGGTCCGAGCAGTACTTC. It encodes CASSFGQGSEQYF.

This clone came up a few times. V is TRBV6-5 and J is TRBJ2-1; D may be TRBD2 (5 bases). V shed 7 bases and J shed 6 bases, with 13 bases lying between them. The CDR3 contains 13 residues. The V gene's germline CDR1 is MNHEY and CDR2 SVGAGI. The CDR3 sequence is CASTLTSTNEQFF. In DNA, the CDR3 is TGTGCCAGCACTCTAACTAGTACCAATGAGCAGTTCTTC.

The chain carries TRBV7-9 and TRBJ2-7, with 7 bases lining up with TRBD1. CDR3 size: 14 residues. Trimming took 5 bases from V and 5 from J; bases not matched to a gene: 9. Per germline, CDR1 SEHNR and CDR2 FQNEAQ (reference sequence). CDR3 sequence: CASSVQGLGNEQYF. CDR3 bases: TGTGCCAGCAGCGTACAGGGGCTAGGAAACGAGCAGTACTTC.

This clone came up once. The CDR3 sequence: CASSYGSSAYGYTF. The DNA of the CDR3 is TGTGCCAGTAGTTATGGGAGTAGTGCCTATGGCTACACCTTC. V and J are TRBV19 and TRBJ1-2; D unresolved. CDR1 and CDR2 (germline): LNHDA, SQIVND (reference sequence). This CDR3 comprises 14 residues. Deletions cut 5 bases from V and 4 bases from J, with 14 bases between.

The chain is built from TRBV30 and TRBJ1-6, with D possibly being TRBD1 (5 bases). Germline V gene data show CDR1 as GTSNPN and CDR2 as SVGIG (reference sequence). V lost 2 bases and J lost 6, with 20 bases in between. The CDR3 contains 17 residues. DNA for the CDR3: TGTGCCTGGAGTCTAGGATCCCGGGGGTTTTCTAATTCACCCCTCCACTTT. Residues: CAWSLGSRGFSNSPLHF.

The chain combines TRBV5-1 with TRBJ2-3, with 15 nucleotides matching TRBD2. Trimming at V came to 4 bases and at J to 5 bases, leaving 8 bases not matched to a gene. The CDR3 covers 17 residues. Germline CDR1 reads SGHRS; CDR2 reads YFSETQ. DNA of the CDR3: TGCGCCAGCAGCCCCGTGGGACTAGCGGGAGGCATAGATACGCAGTATTTT. Its translation is CASSPVGLAGGIDTQYF.

The V call is TRBV6-1, the J call TRBJ1-5, with 9 bases matching TRBD1. CDR3 length: 16 residues. The germline gives CDR1 MNHNS, CDR2 SASEGT. The V segment lost 4 bases and the J segment 4 bases; nucleotides outside the gene matches: 8. The CDR3 protein is CASSVQGTGTNQPQHF. CDR3 coding DNA: TGTGCCAGCAGTGTTCAAGGGACAGGGACGAATCAGCCCCAGCATTTT.

DNA for the CDR3: TGTGCCAGCAGTGAGAGGTCAGGGGCTAACTATGGCTACACCTTC. Encoded protein: CASSERSGANYGYTF. The chain combines TRBV2 with TRBJ1-2, with D possibly being TRBD1 (6 bases). V lost 3 bases, J lost 0 bases, and 11 bases lay in between. The V gene's germline CDR1 is SNHLY and CDR2 FYNNEI. The CDR3 covers 15 residues.

CDR3 loop: CAWSVGVNTQYF. The CDR3 region has the DNA TGTGCCTGGAGTGTAGGAGTAAATACGCAGTATTTT. The J gene is TRBJ2-3, the V gene TRBV30; no clear D gene. Germline V gene data show CDR1 as GTSNPN and CDR2 as SVGIG (reference sequence). The V end was cut by 0 bases, the J end by 7 bases, with 8 bases between. This CDR3 spans 12 amino acids.

A single count supports this clone. This chain connects TRBV25-1 to TRBJ2-1, with 9 bases that match TRBD1. Germline V lookup: CDR1 MGHDK, CDR2 SYGVNS. The V gene end was trimmed by 3 bases and the J gene end by 2 bases; junction bases not matched to a gene: 8. The CDR3 totals 17 residues. In DNA, the CDR3 is TGTGCCAGCAGTGATTACGGCCGGGACAGGGCCTACAATGAGCAGTTCTTC. This encodes CASSDYGRDRAYNEQFF.

The J gene is TRBJ2-1, the V gene TRBV5-1; 12 nucleotides align to TRBD2. This CDR3 is 15 amino acids long. CDR1 and CDR2 (germline): SGHRS, YFSETQ. V lost 6 bases, J lost 10 bases, and 11 bases stayed unmatched. DNA for the CDR3: TGCGCCAGCAAAGTCTCTAGCGGGAGGGCCGGGGAGCAGTTCTTC. Protein product: CASKVSSGRAGEQFF. The full variable domain, with the rest looked up from reference TRBV5-1 and TRBJ2-1, is KAGVTQTPRYLIKTRGQQVTLSCSPISGHRSVSWYQQTPGQGLQFLFEYFSETQRNKGNFPGRFSGRQFSNSRSEMNVSTLELGDSALYLCASKVSSGRAGEQFFGPGTRLTVL.

The genes are TRBV19 and TRBJ1-1; D call uncertain. The CDR3 has 14 amino acids. CDR1 and CDR2 from the germline V gene are LNHDA and SQIVND (reference sequence). Trimming pared 1 base from V and 0 bases from J, leaving 6 bases between. CDR3 in amino acids: CASSIGALNTEAFF. CDR3 nucleotides: TGTGCCAGTAGTATAGGGGCGTTGAACACTGAAGCTTTCTTT. Full variable domain (remainder filled in from reference TRBV19 and TRBJ1-1): DGGITQSPKYLFRKEGQNVTLSCEQNLNHDAMYWYRQDPGQGLRLIYYSQIVNDFQKGDIAEGYSVSREKKESFPLTVTSAQKNPTAFYLCASSIGALNTEAFFGQGTRLTVV.

The chain uses TRBV11-3 and TRBJ2-5; TRBD1 aligns across 8 bases. The CDR3 runs 15 residues. In germline, CDR1 is SGHNT, CDR2 YENEEA. V was pared by 1 base and J by 4 bases, with 5 bases of the junction left unmatched. The CDR3 sequence: CASSLGVDRAETQYF. In nucleotides, the CDR3 is TGTGCCAGCAGCTTAGGAGTGGACAGGGCAGAGACCCAGTACTTC.

The CDR3 DNA sequence: TGCGCCAGCAGCCAAGGCGCAGGGGTGCGCACAGATACGCAGTATTTT. This codes for CASSQGAGVRTDTQYF. This chain connects TRBV4-3 to TRBJ2-3; the D gene is possibly TRBD1 (6 bases). The CDR3 is 16 residues long. Germline V lookup: CDR1 LGHNA, CDR2 YSLEER. Trimming pared 1 base from V and 1 base from J, leaving 12 bases between.

Worth noting for this clone: Within the sample, other DNA sequences also encode this same CDR3. This chain uses TRBV11-2 with TRBJ1-1; unclear D gene. The CDR3 runs to 13 residues. The V gene's germline CDR1 is SGHAT and CDR2 FQNNGV. Trimming pared 3 bases from V and 1 base from J, leaving 6 bases between. CDR3 sequence reads: CASSFNRNTEAFF. Written as DNA, the CDR3 is TGTGCCAGCAGCTTTAACAGGAACACTGAAGCTTTCTTT.